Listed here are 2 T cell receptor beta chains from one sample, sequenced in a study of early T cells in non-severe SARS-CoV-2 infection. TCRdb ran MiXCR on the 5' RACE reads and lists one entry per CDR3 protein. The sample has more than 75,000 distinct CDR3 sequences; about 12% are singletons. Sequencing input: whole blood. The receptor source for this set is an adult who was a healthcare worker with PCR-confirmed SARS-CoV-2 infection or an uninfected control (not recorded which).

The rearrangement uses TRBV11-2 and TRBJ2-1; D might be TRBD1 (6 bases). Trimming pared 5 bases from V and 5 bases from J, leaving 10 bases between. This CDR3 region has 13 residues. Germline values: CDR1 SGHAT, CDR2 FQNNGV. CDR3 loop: CASSLRTDNEQFF. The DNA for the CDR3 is TGTGCCAGCAGCCTGCGGACAGACAATGAGCAGTTCTTC. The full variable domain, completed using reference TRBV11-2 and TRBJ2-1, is EAGVAQSPRYKIIEKRQSVAFWCNPISGHATLYWYQQILGQGPKLLIQFQNNGVVDDSQLPKDRFSAERLKGVDSTLKIQPAKLEDSAVYLCASSLRTDNEQFFGPGTRLTVL.

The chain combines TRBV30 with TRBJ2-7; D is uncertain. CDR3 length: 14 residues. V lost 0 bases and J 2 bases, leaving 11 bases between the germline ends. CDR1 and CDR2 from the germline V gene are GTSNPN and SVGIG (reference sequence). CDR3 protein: CAWSVGDGPYEQYF. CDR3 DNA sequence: TGTGCCTGGAGTGTTGGTGACGGCCCCTACGAGCAGTACTTC. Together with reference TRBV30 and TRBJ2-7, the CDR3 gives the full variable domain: SQTIHQWPATLVQPVGSPLSLECTVEGTSNPNLYWYRQAAGRGLQLLFYSVGIGQISSEVPQNLSASRPQDRQFILSSKKLLLSDSGFYLCAWSVGDGPYEQYFGPGTRLTVT.